The 8 T cell receptor beta chains given below trace back to one sample, sequenced in a study of blood T cell repertoires in COVID-19. Assay used: immunoSEQ multiplex PCR; TCRdb lists only in-frame clones, some missing. The table lists 200,000 to 250,000 clones, 75% to 90% of them singletons. Source material: peripheral blood. Receptor source: a woman in her forties with acute or convalescent COVID-19.

The J gene is TRBJ2-5, the V gene TRBV5-6, with D perhaps matching TRBD2 (5 bases). V was clipped by 4 bases and J by 3 bases, with 10 bases between them. This CDR3 has 13 amino acids. Germline values: CDR1 SGHDT, CDR2 YYEEEE. CDR3 sequence: CASSPGVKETQYF. CDR3 nucleotides: TGTGCCAGCAGCCCCGGGGTAAAAGAGACCCAGTACTTC.

The V gene is TRBV6-6, the J gene TRBJ1-2; maybe TRBD1 (5 bases). The germline V and J ends were trimmed by 5 bases and 2 bases, with 12 bases remaining between them. Germline assignment: CDR1 MNHNY and CDR2 SVGAGI (reference sequence). The CDR3 spans 14 residues. The CDR3 loop is CASSPSGGNYGYTF. CDR3 DNA sequence: TGTGCCAGCAGTCCCTCCGGGGGAAACTATGGCTACACCTTC.

The chain couples TRBV5-1 to TRBJ2-7, with 10 bases aligning to TRBD2. Per germline, CDR1 SGHRS and CDR2 YFSETQ. Unmatched junction bases numbered 4, after V lost 4 bases and J lost 0 bases. CDR3 length: 15 amino acids. The chain's CDR3 is CASSPLAGSSYEQYV. The CDR3, as DNA: TGCGCCAGCAGCCCACTAGCGGGGAGCTCCTACGAGCAGTACGTC.

The chain employs TRBV24-1 and TRBJ1-2, with 12 positions matching TRBD1. The V and J ends lost 6 bases and 8 bases, in that order; junction bases with no gene match: 6. In germline, CDR1 is KGHDR, CDR2 SFDVKD. The CDR3 has 14 amino acids. CDR3: CATSSGQGAWGYTF. Here the CDR3 DNA reads TGTGCCACCAGTTCGGGACAGGGGGCGTGGGGCTACACCTTC.

The chain employs TRBV5-1 and TRBJ1-2, with 7 nucleotides matching TRBD1. The CDR3 consists of 13 residues. Germline V gives CDR1 SGHRS, CDR2 YFSETQ. Trimming cost V 1 base and J 8 bases; bases outside gene matches: 5. CDR3 protein: CASSLPGQLGYTF. The CDR3 region has the DNA TGCGCCAGCAGCTTGCCGGGACAGTTAGGCTACACCTTC.

The rearrangement links TRBV19 to TRBJ1-1; 7 bases line up with TRBD1. CDR3 length: 13 residues. Trimming cost V 3 bases and J 3 bases; bases outside gene matches: 1. CDR1 LNHDA and CDR2 SQIVND come from the germline V gene (reference sequence). CDR3 nucleotide sequence: TGTGCCAGTAGTATCGACAGGGACACTGAAGCTTTCTTT. Translation: CASSIDRDTEAFF. The whole variable domain, filled in from reference TRBV19 and TRBJ1-1, reads DGGITQSPKYLFRKEGQNVTLSCEQNLNHDAMYWYRQDPGQGLRLIYYSQIVNDFQKGDIAEGYSVSREKKESFPLTVTSAQKNPTAFYLCASSIDRDTEAFFGQGTRLTVV.

This clone has a handful of counts. The chain uses TRBV29-1 and TRBJ2-1; 8 nucleotides match TRBD2. This CDR3 region has 16 residues. Germline loops: CDR1 SQVTM, CDR2 ANQGSEA. The V gene end was trimmed by 5 bases and the J gene end by 1 base; junction bases not matched to a gene: 10. The CDR3 sequence: CSVLTNERESYNEQFF. The CDR3 nucleotides read TGCAGCGTTTTAACCAATGAGCGGGAGTCCTACAATGAGCAGTTCTTC.

This chain links TRBV5-1 with TRBJ1-1; TRBD1 is a possible D gene (5 bases). The CDR3 sequence is 15 residues long. V lost 3 bases, J lost 1 base, and 13 bases lay in between. CDR1 is SGHRS, CDR2 YFSETQ, per germline. The CDR3 sequence is CASSSRPGGNTEAFF. Here the CDR3 DNA reads TGCGCCAGCAGCTCTAGACCCGGGGGGAACACTGAAGCTTTCTTT.